The present T cell receptor beta chain was sequenced within a study of technical replicates of blood from a few donors. Clones were sequenced by immunoSEQ multiplex PCR, and TCRdb holds only the in-frame ones, with some missing. Among tens of thousands of clones, around 95% were seen once, and the ten largest hold 0.35% to 0.45%. Trimming stripped 5 bases from V and 6 bases from J, with 11 bases between. From germline, CDR1 is LNHDA and CDR2 SQIVND (reference sequence). CDR3 size: 12 residues. The sequence came from a human donor in good health. This chain links TRBV19 with TRBJ2-7; TRBD1 might be the D (6 bases). Sequenced: T cells isolated from PBMCs. The chain's CDR3 is CASSYPGVEQYF. The CDR3 coding sequence is TGTGCCAGTAGTTACCCAGGGGTCGAGCAGTACTTC.